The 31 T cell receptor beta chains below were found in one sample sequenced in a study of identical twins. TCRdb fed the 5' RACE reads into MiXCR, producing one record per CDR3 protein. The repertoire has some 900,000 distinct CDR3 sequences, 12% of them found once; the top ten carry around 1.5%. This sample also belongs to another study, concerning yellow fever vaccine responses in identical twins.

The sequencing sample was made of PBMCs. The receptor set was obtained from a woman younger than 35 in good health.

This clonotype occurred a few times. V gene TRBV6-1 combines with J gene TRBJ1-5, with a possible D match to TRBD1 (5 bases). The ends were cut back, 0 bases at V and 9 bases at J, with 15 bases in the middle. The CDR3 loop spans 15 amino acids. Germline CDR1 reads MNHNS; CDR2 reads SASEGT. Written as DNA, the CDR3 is TGTGCCAGCAGTGAAGCAGAGGGGTCTGGGAGGCCCCAGCATTTT. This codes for CASSEAEGSGRPQHF.

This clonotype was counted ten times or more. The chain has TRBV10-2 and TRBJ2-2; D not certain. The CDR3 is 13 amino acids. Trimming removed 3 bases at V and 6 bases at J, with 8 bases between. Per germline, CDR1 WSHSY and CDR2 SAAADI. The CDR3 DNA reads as TGCGCCAGCAGTGATGGGATGGCCGGGGAGCTGTTTTTT. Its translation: CASSDGMAGELFF.

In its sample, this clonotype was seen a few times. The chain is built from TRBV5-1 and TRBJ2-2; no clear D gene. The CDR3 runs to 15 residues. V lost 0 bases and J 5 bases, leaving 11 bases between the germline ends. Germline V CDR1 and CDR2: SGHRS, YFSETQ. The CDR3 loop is CASSLASSGTGELFF. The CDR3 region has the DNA TGCGCCAGCAGCTTGGCCTCGTCGGGTACCGGGGAGCTGTTTTTT.

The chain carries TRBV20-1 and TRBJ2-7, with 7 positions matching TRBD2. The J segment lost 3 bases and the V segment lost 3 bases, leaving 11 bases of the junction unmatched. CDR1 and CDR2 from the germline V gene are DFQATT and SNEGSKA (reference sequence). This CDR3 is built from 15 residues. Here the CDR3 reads CSASVSEGGLYEQYF. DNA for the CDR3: TGCAGTGCTAGCGTCTCGGAGGGAGGGCTCTACGAGCAGTACTTC.

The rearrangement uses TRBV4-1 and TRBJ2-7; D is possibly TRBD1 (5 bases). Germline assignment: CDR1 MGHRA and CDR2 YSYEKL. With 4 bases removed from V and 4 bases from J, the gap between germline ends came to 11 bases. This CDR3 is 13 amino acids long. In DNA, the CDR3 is TGCGCCAGCAGCCTGGACAAGGGGTACGAGCAGTACTTC. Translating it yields CASSLDKGYEQYF.

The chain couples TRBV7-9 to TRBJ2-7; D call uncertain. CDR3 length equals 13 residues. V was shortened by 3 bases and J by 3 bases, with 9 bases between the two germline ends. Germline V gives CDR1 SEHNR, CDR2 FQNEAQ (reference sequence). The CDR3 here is CASSFSEYYEQYV. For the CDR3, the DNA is TGTGCCAGCAGCTTTTCAGAATACTACGAGCAGTACGTC.

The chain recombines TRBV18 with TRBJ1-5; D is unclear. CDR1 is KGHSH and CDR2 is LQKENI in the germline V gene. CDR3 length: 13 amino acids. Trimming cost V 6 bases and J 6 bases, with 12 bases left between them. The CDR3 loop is CASSQGLGQPQHF. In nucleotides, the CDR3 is TGTGCCAGCTCTCAAGGGTTGGGTCAGCCCCAGCATTTT. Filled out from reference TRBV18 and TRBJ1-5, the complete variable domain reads NAGVMQNPRHLVRRRGQEARLRCSPMKGHSHVYWYRQLPEEGLKFMVYLQKENIIDESGMPKERFSAEFPKEGPSILRIQQVVRGDSAAYFCASSQGLGQPQHFGDGTRLSIL.

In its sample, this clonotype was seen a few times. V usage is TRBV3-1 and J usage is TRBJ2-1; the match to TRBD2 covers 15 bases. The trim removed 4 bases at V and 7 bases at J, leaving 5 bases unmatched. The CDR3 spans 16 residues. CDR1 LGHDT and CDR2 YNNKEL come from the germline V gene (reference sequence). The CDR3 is CASSREGLAGGNEQFF. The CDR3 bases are TGTGCCAGCAGCCGAGAGGGACTAGCGGGAGGAAATGAGCAGTTCTTC.

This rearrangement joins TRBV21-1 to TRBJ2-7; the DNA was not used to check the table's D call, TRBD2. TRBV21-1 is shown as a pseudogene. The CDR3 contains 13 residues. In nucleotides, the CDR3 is TGTGCCAGCCGGGTCCTGGGAGGGTACGAGCAGTACGTC. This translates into CASRVLGGYEQYV.

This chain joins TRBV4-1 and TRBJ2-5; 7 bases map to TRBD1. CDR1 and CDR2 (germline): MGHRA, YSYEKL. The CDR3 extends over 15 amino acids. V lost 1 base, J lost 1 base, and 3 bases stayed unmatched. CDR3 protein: CASSQVQGTQETQYF. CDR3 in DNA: TGCGCCAGCAGCCAAGTACAGGGGACCCAAGAGACCCAGTACTTC.

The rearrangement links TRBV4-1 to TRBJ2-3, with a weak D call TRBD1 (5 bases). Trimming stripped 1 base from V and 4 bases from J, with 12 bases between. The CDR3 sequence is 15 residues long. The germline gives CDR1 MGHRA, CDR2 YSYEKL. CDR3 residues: CASSQGAGKADTQYF. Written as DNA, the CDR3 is TGCGCCAGCAGCCAAGGGGCAGGGAAGGCAGATACGCAGTATTTT.

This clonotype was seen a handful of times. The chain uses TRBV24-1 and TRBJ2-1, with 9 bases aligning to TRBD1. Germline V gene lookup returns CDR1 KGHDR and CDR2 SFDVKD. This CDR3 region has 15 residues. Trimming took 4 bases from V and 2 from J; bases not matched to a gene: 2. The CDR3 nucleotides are TGTGCCACCAGTGAGCGGGACAGGGCCTACAATGAGCAGTTCTTC. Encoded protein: CATSERDRAYNEQFF.

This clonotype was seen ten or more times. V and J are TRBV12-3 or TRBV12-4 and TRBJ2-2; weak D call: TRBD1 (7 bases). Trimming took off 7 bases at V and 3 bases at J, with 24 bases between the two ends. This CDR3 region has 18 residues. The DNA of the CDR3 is TGTGCCAGCACGGACAGGCCGCGGGGAAAGGCGGACACCGGGGAGCTGTTTTTT. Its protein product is CASTDRPRGKADTGELFF.

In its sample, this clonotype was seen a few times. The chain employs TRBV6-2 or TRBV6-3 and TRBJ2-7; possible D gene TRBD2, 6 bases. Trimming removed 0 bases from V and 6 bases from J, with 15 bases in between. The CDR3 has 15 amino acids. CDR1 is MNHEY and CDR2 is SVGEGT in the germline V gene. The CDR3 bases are TGTGCCAGCAGTTACTCGCCCCAGAAGGGAGGCGAGCAGTACGTC. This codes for CASSYSPQKGGEQYV.

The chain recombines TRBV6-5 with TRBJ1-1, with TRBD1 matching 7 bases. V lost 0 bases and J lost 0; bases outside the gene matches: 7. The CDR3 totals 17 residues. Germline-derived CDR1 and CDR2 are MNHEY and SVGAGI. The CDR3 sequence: CASSYSRTGFMNTEAFF. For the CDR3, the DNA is TGTGCCAGCAGTTACTCAAGGACAGGCTTCATGAACACTGAAGCTTTCTTT.

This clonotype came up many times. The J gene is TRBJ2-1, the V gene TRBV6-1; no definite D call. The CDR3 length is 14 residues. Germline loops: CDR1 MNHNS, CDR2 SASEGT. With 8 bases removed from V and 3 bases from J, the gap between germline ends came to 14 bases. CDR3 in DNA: TGTGCCAGCTCCCATGGCAGCCTCTACAATGAGCAGTTCTTC. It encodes CASSHGSLYNEQFF.

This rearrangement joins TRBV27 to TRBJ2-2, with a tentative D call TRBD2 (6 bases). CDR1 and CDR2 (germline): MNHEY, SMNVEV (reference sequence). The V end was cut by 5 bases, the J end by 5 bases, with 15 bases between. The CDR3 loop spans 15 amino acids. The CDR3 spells CASSPQRAGTGELFF. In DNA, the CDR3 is TGTGCCAGCAGTCCACAGAGGGCGGGAACCGGGGAGCTGTTTTTT.

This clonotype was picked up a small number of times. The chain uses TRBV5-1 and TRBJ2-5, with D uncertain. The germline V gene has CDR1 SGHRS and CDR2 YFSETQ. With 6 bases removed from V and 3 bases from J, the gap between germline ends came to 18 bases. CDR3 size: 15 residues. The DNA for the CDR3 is TGCGCCAGCACCAAAAGAGGCCCAAGGAAAGAGACCCAGTACTTC. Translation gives CASTKRGPRKETQYF.

The CDR3 nucleotides are TGTGCCAGCATCAACACAGGGTACGCAGATACGCAGTATTTT. This gives the protein CASINTGYADTQYF. The V and J genes are TRBV7-9 and TRBJ2-3; D perhaps matches TRBD1 (6 bases). CDR1 is SEHNR, CDR2 FQNEAQ, per germline (reference sequence). Deletions cut 7 bases from V and 4 bases from J, with 15 bases between. The length of the CDR3 is 14 residues.

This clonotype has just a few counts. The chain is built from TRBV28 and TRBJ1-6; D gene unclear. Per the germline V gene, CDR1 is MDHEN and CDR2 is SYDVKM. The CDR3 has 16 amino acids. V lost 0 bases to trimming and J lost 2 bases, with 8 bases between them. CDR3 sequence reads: CASSLWRAPYNSPLHF. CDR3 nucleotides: TGTGCCAGCAGTTTATGGAGGGCCCCCTATAATTCACCCCTCCACTTT.

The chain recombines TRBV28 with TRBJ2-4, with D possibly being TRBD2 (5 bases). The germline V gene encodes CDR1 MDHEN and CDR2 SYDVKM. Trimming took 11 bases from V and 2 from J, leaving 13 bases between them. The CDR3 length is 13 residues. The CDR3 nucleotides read TGTGCCTCTGGCGAGGGTACCAAAAACATTCAGTACTTC. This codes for CASGEGTKNIQYF.

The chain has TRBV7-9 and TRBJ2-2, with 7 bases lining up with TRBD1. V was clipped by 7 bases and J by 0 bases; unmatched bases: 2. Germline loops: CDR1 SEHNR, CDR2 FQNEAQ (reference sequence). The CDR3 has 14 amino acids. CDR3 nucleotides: TGTGCCAGCAAAGGACAGGCGAACACCGGGGAGCTGTTTTTT. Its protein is CASKGQANTGELFF.

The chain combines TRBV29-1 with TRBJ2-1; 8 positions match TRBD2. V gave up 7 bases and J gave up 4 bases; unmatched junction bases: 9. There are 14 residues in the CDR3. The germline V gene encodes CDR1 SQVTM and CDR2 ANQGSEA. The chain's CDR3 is CSATRTSRYNEQFF. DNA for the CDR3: TGCAGCGCTACCAGGACTAGCCGTTACAATGAGCAGTTCTTC.

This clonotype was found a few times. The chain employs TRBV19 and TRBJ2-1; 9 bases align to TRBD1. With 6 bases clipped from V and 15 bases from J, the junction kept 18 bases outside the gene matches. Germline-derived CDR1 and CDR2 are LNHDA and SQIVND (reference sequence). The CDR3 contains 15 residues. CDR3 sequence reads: CASRSMGTGSRYLFF. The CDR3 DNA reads TGTGCCAGTAGGAGCATGGGGACAGGGAGCAGGTATTTGTTCTTC.

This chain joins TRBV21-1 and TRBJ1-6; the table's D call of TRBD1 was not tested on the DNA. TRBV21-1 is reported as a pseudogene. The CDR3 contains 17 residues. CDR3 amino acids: CASSKVDRVFCNSPLHF. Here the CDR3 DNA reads TGTGCCAGCAGCAAAGTCGACAGGGTTTTCTGTAATTCACCCCTCCACTTT.

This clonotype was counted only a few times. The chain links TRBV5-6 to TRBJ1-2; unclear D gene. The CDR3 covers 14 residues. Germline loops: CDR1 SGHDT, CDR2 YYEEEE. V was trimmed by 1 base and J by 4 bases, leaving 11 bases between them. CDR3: CASSLRREPYGYTF. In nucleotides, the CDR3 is TGTGCCAGCAGCTTGAGGAGGGAGCCCTATGGCTACACCTTC.

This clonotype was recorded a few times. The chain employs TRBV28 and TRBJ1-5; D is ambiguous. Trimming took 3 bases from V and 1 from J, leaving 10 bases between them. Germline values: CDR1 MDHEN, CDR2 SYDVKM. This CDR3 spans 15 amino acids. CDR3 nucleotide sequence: TGTGCCAGCAGTTTTTCACTATTAAGCAATCAGCCCCAGCATTTT. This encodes CASSFSLLSNQPQHF.

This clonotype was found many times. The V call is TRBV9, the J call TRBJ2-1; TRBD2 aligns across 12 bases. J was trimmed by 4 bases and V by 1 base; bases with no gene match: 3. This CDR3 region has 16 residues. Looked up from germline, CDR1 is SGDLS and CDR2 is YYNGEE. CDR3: CASSVQTSGGYNEQFF. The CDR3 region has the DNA TGTGCCAGCAGCGTACAGACTAGCGGGGGTTACAATGAGCAGTTCTTC.

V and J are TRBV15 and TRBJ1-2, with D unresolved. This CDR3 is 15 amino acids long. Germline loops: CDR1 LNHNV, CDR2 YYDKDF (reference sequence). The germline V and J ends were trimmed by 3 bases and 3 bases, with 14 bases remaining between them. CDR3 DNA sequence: TGTGCCACCAGCAGCACCGGGCCACGATACTATGGCTACACCTTC. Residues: CATSSTGPRYYGYTF.

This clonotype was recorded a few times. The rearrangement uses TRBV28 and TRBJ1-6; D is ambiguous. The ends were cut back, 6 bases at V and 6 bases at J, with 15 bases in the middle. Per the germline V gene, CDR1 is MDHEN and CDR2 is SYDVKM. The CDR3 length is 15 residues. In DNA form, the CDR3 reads TGTGCCAGCAGCGTGGAACGGCTTCCTAATTCACCCCTCCACTTT. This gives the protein CASSVERLPNSPLHF.

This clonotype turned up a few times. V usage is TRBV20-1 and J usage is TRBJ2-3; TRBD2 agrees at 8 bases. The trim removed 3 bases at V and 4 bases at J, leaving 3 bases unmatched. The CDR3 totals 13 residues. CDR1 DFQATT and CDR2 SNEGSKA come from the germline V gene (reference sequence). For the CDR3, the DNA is TGCAGTGCTAGTGCCGGGGGGGCAGATACGCAGTATTTT. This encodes CSASAGGADTQYF.